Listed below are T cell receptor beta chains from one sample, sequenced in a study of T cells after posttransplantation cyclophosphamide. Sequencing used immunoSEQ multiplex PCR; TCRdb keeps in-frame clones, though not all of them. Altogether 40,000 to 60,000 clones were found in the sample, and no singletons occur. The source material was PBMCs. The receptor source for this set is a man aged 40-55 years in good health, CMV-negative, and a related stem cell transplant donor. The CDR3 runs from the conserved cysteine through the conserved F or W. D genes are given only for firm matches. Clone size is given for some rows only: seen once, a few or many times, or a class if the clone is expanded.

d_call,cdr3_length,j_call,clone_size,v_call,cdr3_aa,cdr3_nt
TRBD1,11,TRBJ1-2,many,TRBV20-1,CSGQGNYGYTF,TGCAGCGGACAGGGCAACTATGGCTACACCTTC
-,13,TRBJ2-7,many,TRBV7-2,CASSFRGSYEQYF,TGTGCCAGCAGCTTTAGGGGCTCCTACGAGCAGTACTTC
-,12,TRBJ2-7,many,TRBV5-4,CASSPGTYEQYF,TGTGCCAGCAGCCCCGGGACCTACGAGCAGTACTTC
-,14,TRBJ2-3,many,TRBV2,CASIERESTDTQYF,TGTGCCAGCATTGAACGGGAGAGCACAGATACGCAGTATTTT
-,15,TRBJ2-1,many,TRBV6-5,CASSYQARGSSEQFF,TGTGCCAGCAGTTACCAGGCCAGGGGATCTAGTGAGCAGTTCTTC
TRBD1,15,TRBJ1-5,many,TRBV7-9,CASSLGDRMGEPQHF,TGTGCCAGCAGCTTAGGGGACAGGATGGGGGAGCCCCAGCATTTT
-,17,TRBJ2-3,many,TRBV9,CASSVAGSGAPGDTQYF,TGTGCCAGCAGCGTAGCTGGGTCGGGAGCGCCAGGAGATACGCAGTATTTT
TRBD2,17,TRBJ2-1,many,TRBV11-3,CASSLSPTSGRNGEQFF,TGTGCCAGCAGCTTATCCCCAACTAGCGGGAGAAATGGTGAGCAGTTCTTC
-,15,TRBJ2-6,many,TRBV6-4,CASSEGVSGANVLTF,TGTGCCAGCAGTGAGGGAGTCTCTGGGGCCAACGTCCTGACTTTC
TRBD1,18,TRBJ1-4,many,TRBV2,CATLPLPGGGGSNEKLFF,TGTGCCACATTACCCTTACCAGGGGGCGGAGGATCTAATGAAAAACTGTTTTTT
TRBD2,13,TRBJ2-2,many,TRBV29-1,CSAEREFTGELFF,TGCAGCGCTGAGCGGGAGTTCACCGGGGAGCTGTTTTTT
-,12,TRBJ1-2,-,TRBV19,CASGIPTDGYTF,TGTGCCAGTGGTATACCGACAGATGGCTACACCTTC
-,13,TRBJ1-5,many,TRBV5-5,CASSLAGNQPQHF,TGTGCCAGCAGCTTGGCCGGGAATCAGCCCCAGCATTTT
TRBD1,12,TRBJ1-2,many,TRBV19,CAAKTGGIGYTF,TGTGCCGCCAAAACAGGGGGCATCGGCTACACCTTC
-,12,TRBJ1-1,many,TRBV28,CASSRGRTEAFF,TGTGCCAGCAGTCGGGGTCGGACTGAAGCTTTCTTT
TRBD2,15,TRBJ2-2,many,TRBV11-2,CASSDGGEWTGELFF,TGTGCCAGCAGCGATGGGGGGGAGTGGACCGGGGAGCTGTTTTTT
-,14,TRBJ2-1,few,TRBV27,CASSLGGSALEQFF,TGTGCCAGCAGTTTAGGAGGGAGCGCGCTTGAGCAGTTCTTC
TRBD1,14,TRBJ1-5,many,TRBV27,CASSPGTDNQPQHF,TGTGCCAGCAGCCCCGGGACAGACAATCAGCCCCAGCATTTT
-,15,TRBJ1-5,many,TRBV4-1,CASSQYRGGNQPQHF,TGCGCCAGCAGCCAATATCGGGGGGGCAATCAGCCCCAGCATTTT
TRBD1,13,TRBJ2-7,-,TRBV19,CASKGTGSHEQYF,TGTGCCAGTAAGGGGACAGGGTCCCACGAGCAGTACTTC